The 22 T cell receptor beta chains in this list originate from one sample, sequenced in a study of CD8 T cells in ankylosing spondylitis (dated by TCRdb to 2015 to 2018). Receptors were amplified or captured by 5' RACE. Data came from an Illumina HiSeq 2500. TCRdb ran its own pipeline on the public reads, namely fastp trimming at Q25 and MiXCR clone calling, and kept in-frame beta chains. Each CDR3 protein appears once, grouped with its most common genes and DNA. A total of some 350,000 distinct CDR3 sequences appear in this sample, approximately 15% of them only once. In total, the top ten clones hold approximately 0.99% of the sample. Material for sequencing was blood, either unsorted or a sorted T cell fraction (not recorded which). Source of these receptors: a male donor with ankylosing spondylitis or in good health (not recorded which).

This clonotype was counted a few times. The CDR3 protein is CASSPEGRAADTQYF. CDR3 DNA: TGCGCCAGCAGCCCGGAAGGGAGGGCCGCAGATACGCAGTATTTT. The chain links TRBV5-1 to TRBJ2-3; TRBD2 matches 7 bases. Germline V lookup: CDR1 SGHRS, CDR2 YFSETQ. The CDR3 length is 15 residues. With 4 bases clipped from V and 4 bases from J, the junction kept 9 bases outside the gene matches.

The chain combines TRBV6-1 with TRBJ2-2, with D possibly TRBD2 on 5 matching bases. The CDR3 has 14 amino acids. Trimming stripped 7 bases from V and 2 bases from J, with 11 bases between. Germline-derived CDR1 and CDR2 are MNHNS and SASEGT. CDR3 amino acids: CASTLTGNTGELFF. CDR3 bases: TGTGCCAGCACTCTGACGGGAAACACCGGGGAGCTGTTTTTT.

The chain joins TRBV5-1 to TRBJ1-2, with 8 bases fitting TRBD1. V gave up 6 bases and J gave up 6 bases; unmatched junction bases: 7. This CDR3 comprises 13 residues. Germline loops: CDR1 SGHRS, CDR2 YFSETQ. CDR3 amino acids: CASTRQGADGYTF. The CDR3 DNA sequence: TGCGCCAGCACCCGGCAGGGGGCAGATGGCTACACCTTC.

The chain couples TRBV5-5 to TRBJ2-2; tentative D call: TRBD2 (6 bases). Germline CDR1 and CDR2: SGHKS and YYEKEE (reference sequence). V lost 4 bases, J lost 8 bases, and 15 bases lay in between. This CDR3 comprises 14 residues. Written as DNA, the CDR3 is TGTGCCAGCAGCAAGTTACCGGGGGTGGGGGAGCTGTTTTTT. Its protein is CASSKLPGVGELFF.

The table lists this clonotype with a few counts. The chain carries TRBV11-3 and TRBJ2-3; D is undetermined. CDR3 size: 15 residues. V lost 5 bases and J lost 0, with 12 bases in between. Germline values: CDR1 SGHNT, CDR2 YENEEA. The CDR3 sequence is CASSREDGSTDTQYF. The CDR3 DNA is TGTGCCAGCAGCCGTGAGGACGGAAGCACAGATACGCAGTATTTT.

CDR3 region: CASRNDGDFTDTQYF. In DNA, the CDR3 is TGTGCCAGCAGGAACGATGGAGACTTCACAGATACGCAGTATTTT. V usage is TRBV6-1 and J usage is TRBJ2-3; no definite D call. V lost 6 bases and J lost 2, with 15 bases in between. The germline V gene has CDR1 MNHNS and CDR2 SASEGT. This CDR3 spans 15 amino acids.

The sample holds a few counts of this clonotype. The genes are TRBV6-1 and TRBJ1-5, with 8 bases aligning to TRBD1. CDR3 length: 14 residues. CDR1 and CDR2 from the germline V gene are MNHNS and SASEGT. V was pared by 6 bases and J by 8 bases, with 9 bases of the junction left unmatched. DNA for the CDR3: TGTGCCAGCAGGATCGGACAGGGAATAGAGCCCCAGCATTTT. It is translated as CASRIGQGIEPQHF.

The CDR3 DNA follows: TGCGCCAGCAGCCAAGATCCCGGCCAGGGAAGAGACACCGGGGAGCTGTTTTTT. Translated, it gives CASSQDPGQGRDTGELFF. V gene TRBV4-1 combines with J gene TRBJ2-2, with a possible D match to TRBD1 (5 bases). Germline-derived CDR1 and CDR2 are MGHRA and YSYEKL. V lost 0 bases, J lost 3 bases, and 17 bases lay in between. The CDR3 runs to 18 residues.

The chain joins TRBV7-8 to TRBJ1-2; 7 bases match TRBD1. Trimming cost V 1 base and J 2 bases; bases outside gene matches: 4. The germline V gene encodes CDR1 SGHVS and CDR2 FQNEAQ. The CDR3 totals 15 residues. The chain's CDR3 is CASSLEQGINYGYTF. As DNA, the CDR3 is TGTGCCAGCAGCTTAGAACAGGGGATAAACTATGGCTACACCTTC.

In its sample, this clonotype was seen a few times. The chain carries TRBV5-1 and TRBJ2-5; TRBD1 might be the D (6 bases). The V gene lost 4 bases and the J gene lost 5 bases, with 18 bases spanning the gap. The CDR3 has 15 amino acids. The germline gives CDR1 SGHRS, CDR2 YFSETQ. CDR3 loop: CASSTGQLPGETQYF. The CDR3 nucleotides read TGCGCCAGCAGCACCGGACAGCTGCCGGGGGAGACCCAGTACTTC.

V gene TRBV12-3 or TRBV12-4 combines with J gene TRBJ2-7; a possible D gene is TRBD2 (6 bases). The CDR3 totals 14 residues. V was pared by 2 bases and J by 3 bases, with 11 bases between. The CDR3 DNA sequence: TGTGCCAGCAGTTTACGAGTGGGGGGCTACGAGCAGTACTTC. This gives the protein CASSLRVGGYEQYF.

V is TRBV5-6 and J is TRBJ1-1; perhaps TRBD1 as D (5 bases). V was pared by 3 bases and J by 3 bases, with 12 bases between. This CDR3 is 14 amino acids long. Germline lookup yields CDR1 SGHDT and CDR2 YYEEEE. CDR3 in DNA: TGTGCCAGCAGCTCTGTCGGGGGTGACACTGAAGCTTTCTTT. It is translated as CASSSVGGDTEAFF.

This clonotype was recorded a few times. The chain is built from TRBV7-2 and TRBJ1-2; D unresolved. Trimming stripped 4 bases from V and 8 bases from J, with 14 bases between. This CDR3 contains 13 residues. Germline CDR1 reads SGHTA; CDR2 reads FQGNSA. The CDR3 protein is CASSSRGTGGYTF. The DNA of the CDR3 is TGTGCCAGCAGCTCACGAGGAACTGGGGGCTACACCTTC.

J is TRBJ2-5 and V is TRBV10-3; D not certain. Trimming removed 5 bases at V and 2 bases at J, with 9 bases between. CDR3 length equals 13 residues. Germline CDR1 reads ENHRY; CDR2 reads SYGVKD. The CDR3 sequence: CAISRAVQETQYF. Here the CDR3 DNA reads TGTGCCATCAGTCGGGCAGTACAAGAGACCCAGTACTTC.

V gene TRBV7-8 combines with J gene TRBJ2-7, with 11 bases that match TRBD1. Germline-derived CDR1 and CDR2 are SGHVS and FQNEAQ. This CDR3 is built from 19 residues. Germline trimming cut 1 base from V and 5 bases from J; bases unmatched to any gene: 16. The CDR3 region is CASSLVRTGGFSPIDEQYF. The CDR3 DNA reads as TGTGCCAGCAGCTTAGTGAGGACAGGGGGCTTCTCTCCTATCGACGAGCAGTACTTC.

CDR3 nucleotide sequence: TGCGCCAGCAGCCCGACAGGGATCTCCTACGAGCAGTACTTC. This gives the protein CASSPTGISYEQYF. The chain employs TRBV5-1 and TRBJ2-7; 7 bases align to TRBD1. CDR1 and CDR2 (germline): SGHRS, YFSETQ. The ends lost 4 bases at V and 0 bases at J; junction bases unmatched: 4. The CDR3 is made up of 14 amino acids.

In DNA, the CDR3 is TGTGCCATCAGTGGAGGGGGCGTGCTCTCTGGGGCCAACGTCCTGACTTTC. It specifies CAISGGGVLSGANVLTF. The chain carries TRBV10-3 and TRBJ2-6; 7 bases are shared with TRBD1. The germline V gene encodes CDR1 ENHRY and CDR2 SYGVKD. With 4 bases clipped from V and 0 bases from J, the junction kept 6 bases outside the gene matches. There are 17 residues in the CDR3.

The V and J genes are TRBV6-5 and TRBJ2-4; the D is unclear. Germline loops: CDR1 MNHEY, CDR2 SVGAGI. The CDR3 totals 12 residues. The V and J ends lost 6 bases and 1 base respectively, with 4 bases between them. As DNA, the CDR3 is TGTGCCAGCAGGGCGGCCAAAAACATTCAGTACTTC. Amino acids: CASRAAKNIQYF.

This clonotype occurred a few times. This chain uses TRBV7-9 with TRBJ2-4; 9 bases line up with TRBD2. The CDR3 extends over 15 amino acids. The J segment lost 5 bases and the V segment lost 4 bases, leaving 6 bases of the junction unmatched. The V gene's germline CDR1 is SEHNR and CDR2 FQNEAQ (reference sequence). CDR3 DNA sequence: TGTGCCAGCAGCTCTAGCGGGAAGGGCCAAAACATTCAGTACTTC. The encoded protein is CASSSSGKGQNIQYF.

This clonotype showed up just a few times. V usage is TRBV6-1 and J usage is TRBJ2-7; D unclear. The length of the CDR3 is 14 residues. Germline lookup yields CDR1 MNHNS and CDR2 SASEGT. V lost 6 bases, J lost 7 bases, and 19 bases lay in between. The CDR3 is CASRETIAAREQYF. Written as DNA, the CDR3 is TGTGCCAGCAGAGAGACAATCGCGGCGAGAGAGCAGTACTTC.

This clonotype was seen a few times. The rearrangement joins TRBV3-1 to TRBJ2-3; D is undetermined. Per germline, CDR1 LGHDT and CDR2 YNNKEL (reference sequence). The CDR3 covers 15 residues. The V gene lost 3 bases and the J gene lost 5 bases, with 15 bases spanning the gap. Written as DNA, the CDR3 is TGTGCCAGCAGCCAGGCCCCTCTTGGCGGAGATACGCAGTATTTT. As protein: CASSQAPLGGDTQYF.

This clonotype was seen a few times. The chain uses TRBV12-3 or TRBV12-4 and TRBJ1-1; 7 nucleotides match TRBD1. This CDR3 has 13 residues. J lost 3 bases, V lost 6 bases, and 4 bases had no gene match. Here the CDR3 reads CASRRTGYTEAFF. CDR3 sequence (DNA): TGTGCCAGCAGAAGGACAGGCTACACTGAAGCTTTCTTT.